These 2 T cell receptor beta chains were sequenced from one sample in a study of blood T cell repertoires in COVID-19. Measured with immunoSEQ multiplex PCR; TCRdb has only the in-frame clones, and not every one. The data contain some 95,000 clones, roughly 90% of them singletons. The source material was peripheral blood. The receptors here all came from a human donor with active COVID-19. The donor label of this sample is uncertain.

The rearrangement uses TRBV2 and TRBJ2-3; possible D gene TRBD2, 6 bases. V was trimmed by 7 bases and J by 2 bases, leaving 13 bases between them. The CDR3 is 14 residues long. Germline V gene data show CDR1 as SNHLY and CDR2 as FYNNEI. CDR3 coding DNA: TGTGCCAGCAATCGGGACTCTACCACAGATACGCAGTATTTT. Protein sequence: CASNRDSTTDTQYF.

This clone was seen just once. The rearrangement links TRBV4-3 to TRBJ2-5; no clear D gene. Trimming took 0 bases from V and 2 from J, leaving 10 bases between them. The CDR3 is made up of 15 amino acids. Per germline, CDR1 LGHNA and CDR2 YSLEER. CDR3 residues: CASSQDLNRQETQYF. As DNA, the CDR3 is TGCGCCAGCAGCCAAGATTTGAACAGACAAGAGACCCAGTACTTC.